The 15 T cell receptor beta chains presented below share a single source sample, sequenced in a study of regulatory T cells in long-lasting Graves disease. In building TCR beta libraries, iRepertoire HTBI primers were used together with Arm-PCR of CDR3 regions. TCRdb used MiXCR to reprocess the multiplex PCR reads, holding one entry per CDR3 protein. Here the sample spans about 440,000 distinct CDR3 sequences, about 15% being singletons. Indicated time point: newly diagnosed GD, antithyroid drugs for less than 3 months. PBMC RNA was the source of the TCR library. This sample also belongs to another study, concerning T cells in Graves' hyperthyroidism and ophthalmopathy.

The sequenced sample was peripheral blood mononuclear cells (PBMCs), obtained at new diagnosis, from a patient treated with antithyroid drugs. The receptors were gathered from a woman under 40 with Graves disease.

This chain uses TRBV6-2 or TRBV6-3 with TRBJ1-5, with a weak D call TRBD1 (5 bases). Germline V gene lookup returns CDR1 MNHEY and CDR2 SVGEGT. V lost 6 bases to trimming and J lost 0 bases, with 24 bases between them. CDR3 length equals 19 residues. The CDR3 coding sequence is TGTGCCAGCAGAGCCAAAGGGACCCGCGGGGTATATAGCAATCAGCCCCAGCATTTT. It encodes CASRAKGTRGVYSNQPQHF.

This chain connects TRBV12-3 or TRBV12-4 to TRBJ1-4; a possible D gene is TRBD1 (5 bases). V was cut by 2 bases and J by 7 bases, with 14 bases left in between. This CDR3 is 15 amino acids long. The CDR3 loop reads CASSLYLRGTEKLFF. As DNA, the CDR3 is TGTGCCAGCAGTTTATACCTCCGGGGGACTGAAAAACTGTTTTTT.

The V and J genes are TRBV27 and TRBJ1-1, with a tentative D call TRBD1 (5 bases). This CDR3 has 14 residues. V lost 3 bases to trimming and J lost 6 bases, with 14 bases between them. Germline V gives CDR1 MNHEY, CDR2 SMNVEV (reference sequence). CDR3 coding DNA: TGTGCCAGCAGTTTCGGGGGAACTATGGCTGAAGCTTTCTTT. Amino acid sequence: CASSFGGTMAEAFF.

This clonotype was counted many times. V and J are TRBV20-1 and TRBJ2-7; D is unclear. The germline CDR1 and CDR2 sequences are DFQATT and SNEGSKA (reference sequence). V was cut by 3 bases and J by 2 bases, with 11 bases left in between. The CDR3 sequence is 13 residues long. DNA for the CDR3: TGCAGTGCTAGCTCCGAAGGAGCCTACGAGCAGTACTTC. As protein: CSASSEGAYEQYF.

This clonotype came up many times. This rearrangement joins TRBV20-1 to TRBJ2-3; 7 nucleotides align to TRBD2. The CDR3 is 14 residues long. Per germline, CDR1 DFQATT and CDR2 SNEGSKA (reference sequence). The ends lost 2 bases at V and 1 base at J; junction bases unmatched: 3. CDR3 amino acids: CSARQGGGTDTQYF. As DNA, the CDR3 is TGCAGTGCTAGACAGGGAGGGGGCACAGATACGCAGTATTTT.

The chain couples TRBV20-1 to TRBJ2-2; unclear D gene. Germline V gene sequence: CDR1 DFQATT, CDR2 SNEGSKA (reference sequence). The CDR3 has 15 amino acids. The germline V and J ends were trimmed by 0 bases and 4 bases, with 12 bases remaining between them. The chain's CDR3 is CSARDPSKRTGELFF. CDR3 nucleotide sequence: TGCAGTGCTAGAGATCCGTCTAAGCGCACCGGGGAGCTGTTTTTT.

This clonotype appeared many times. This chain links TRBV7-9 with TRBJ2-2; TRBD1 matches at 7 bases. CDR1 is SEHNR and CDR2 is FQNEAQ in the germline V gene (reference sequence). Trimming removed 1 base from V and 7 bases from J; junction bases left unmatched: 6. The CDR3 extends over 15 amino acids. CDR3: CASSLVNRGRGELFF. CDR3 bases: TGTGCCAGCAGCTTAGTCAACAGGGGACGCGGGGAGCTGTTTTTT. Using reference TRBV7-9 and TRBJ2-2 for the parts outside the CDR3, the full variable domain is DTGVSQNPRHKITKRGQNVTFRCDPISEHNRLYWYRQTLGQGPEFLTYFQNEAQLEKSRLLSDRFSAERPKGSFSTLEIQRTEQGDSAMYLCASSLVNRGRGELFFGEGSRLTVL.

CDR3 sequence (DNA): TGCGCCAGCAGCGCTACTGGGGGGTTGGCTAATGAAAAACTGTTTTTT. Amino acids: CASSATGGLANEKLFF. J is TRBJ1-4 and V is TRBV5-1, with D tentatively TRBD1 (5 bases). Trimming removed 4 bases from V and 3 bases from J, with 16 bases in between. CDR3 length equals 16 residues. CDR1 SGHRS and CDR2 YFSETQ come from the germline V gene.

This clonotype was detected many times. The gene calls are TRBV20-1 and TRBJ2-3; 9 nucleotides agree with TRBD2. Looked up from germline, CDR1 is DFQATT and CDR2 is SNEGSKA (reference sequence). V was pared by 5 bases and J by 3 bases, with 15 bases of the junction left unmatched. The CDR3 is made up of 17 amino acids. Here the CDR3 reads CSASLNWGLAGTDTQYF. CDR3 bases: TGCAGTGCTTCTCTAAACTGGGGACTAGCTGGTACAGATACGCAGTATTTT.

Ten or more counts support this clonotype. The chain links TRBV7-8 to TRBJ2-2; 7 nucleotides align to TRBD1. V lost 4 bases to trimming and J lost 3 bases; unmatched junction nucleotides: 20. There are 20 residues in the CDR3. Germline V gene lookup returns CDR1 SGHVS and CDR2 FQNEAQ. The CDR3 here is CASSSSARTGFLSYTGELFF. In nucleotides, the CDR3 is TGTGCCAGCAGCTCCTCCGCCCGGACAGGTTTCCTTTCCTACACCGGGGAGCTGTTTTTT.

This clonotype has more than one count but fewer than ten. The genes are TRBV15 and TRBJ2-7, with D perhaps given as TRBD1 or TRBD2 (5 bases each). The CDR3 runs 12 residues. V dropped 7 bases and J dropped 4 bases, with 11 bases sitting between them. The germline gives CDR1 LNHNV, CDR2 YYDKDF (reference sequence). In DNA form, the CDR3 reads TGTGCCACCACCAATGGGGGTTACGAGCAGTACTTC. It translates to CATTNGGYEQYF.

This clonotype was recorded at least ten times. The chain employs TRBV12-3 or TRBV12-4 and TRBJ1-2, with D possibly TRBD1 on 6 matching bases. The CDR3 has 14 amino acids. The germline V and J ends were trimmed by 6 bases and 3 bases, with 14 bases remaining between them. This CDR3 reads CASSPGVHHYGYTF. As DNA, the CDR3 is TGTGCCAGCAGCCCAGGGGTTCACCACTATGGCTACACCTTC.

Worth noting for this clonotype: This probably arose from a read error, given a far larger clone one base away. This CDR3 fails to terminate in the conserved phenylalanine or tryptophan, so it likely reflects a read error. V gene TRBV7-9 combines with J gene TRBJ2-3; D gene uncertain. The CDR3 runs to 14 residues. The germline V gene has CDR1 SEHNR and CDR2 FQNEAQ (reference sequence). V gave up 1 base and J gave up 5 bases, with 10 bases separating them. Here the CDR3 reads CASSLGSTQDTQYL. Written as DNA, the CDR3 is TGTGCCAGCAGCTTAGGGTCGACCCAAGATACGCAGTATCTT.

The chain recombines TRBV19 with TRBJ2-7; 9 nucleotides line up with TRBD1. V was clipped by 9 bases and J by 7 bases; unmatched bases: 13. The CDR3 has 14 residues. Germline values: CDR1 LNHDA, CDR2 SQIVND (reference sequence). CDR3 residues: CASTGTGRSGEQYF. CDR3 sequence (DNA): TGTGCCAGCACCGGGACAGGGAGGTCCGGAGAGCAGTACTTC.

Many counts were recorded for this clonotype. The rearrangement joins TRBV7-8 to TRBJ2-1, with D hard to call. Germline V CDR1 and CDR2: SGHVS, FQNEAQ. This CDR3 has 14 residues. Trimming removed 8 bases from V and 0 bases from J, with 11 bases in between. CDR3 DNA sequence: TGTGCCAGCCAGGTGTTCAGCTCCTACAATGAGCAGTTCTTC. Translating gives CASQVFSSYNEQFF.